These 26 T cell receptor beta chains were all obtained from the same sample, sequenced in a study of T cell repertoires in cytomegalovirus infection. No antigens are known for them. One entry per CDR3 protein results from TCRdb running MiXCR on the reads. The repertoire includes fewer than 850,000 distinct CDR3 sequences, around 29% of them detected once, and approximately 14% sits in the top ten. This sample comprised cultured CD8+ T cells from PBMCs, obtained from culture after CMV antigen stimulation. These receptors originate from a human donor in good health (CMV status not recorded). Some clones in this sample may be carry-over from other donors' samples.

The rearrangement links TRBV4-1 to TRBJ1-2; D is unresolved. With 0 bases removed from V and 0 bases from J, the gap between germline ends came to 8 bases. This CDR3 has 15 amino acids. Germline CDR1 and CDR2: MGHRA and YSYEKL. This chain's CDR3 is CASSQDQSPNYGYTF. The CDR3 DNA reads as TGCGCCAGCAGCCAAGACCAGAGTCCTAACTATGGCTACACCTTC.

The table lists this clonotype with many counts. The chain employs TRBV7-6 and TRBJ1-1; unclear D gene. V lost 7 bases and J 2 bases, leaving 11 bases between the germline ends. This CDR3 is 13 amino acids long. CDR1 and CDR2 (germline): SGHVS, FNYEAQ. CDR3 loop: CASTPTENTEAFF. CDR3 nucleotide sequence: TGTGCCAGCACCCCGACGGAAAACACTGAAGCTTTCTTT.

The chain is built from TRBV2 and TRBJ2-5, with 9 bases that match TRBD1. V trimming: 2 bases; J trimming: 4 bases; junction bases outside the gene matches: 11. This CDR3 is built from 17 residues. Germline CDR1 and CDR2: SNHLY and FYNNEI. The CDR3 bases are TGTGCCAGCAGTGAAACAGGGACAGGGCACAAAGGAGAGACCCAGTACTTC. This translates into CASSETGTGHKGETQYF.

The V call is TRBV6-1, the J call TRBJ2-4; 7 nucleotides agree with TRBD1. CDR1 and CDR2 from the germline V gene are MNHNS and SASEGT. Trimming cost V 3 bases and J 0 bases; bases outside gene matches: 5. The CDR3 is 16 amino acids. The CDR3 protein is CASSDRTGLAKNIQYF. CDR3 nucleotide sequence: TGTGCCAGCAGTGACCGGACAGGACTAGCCAAAAACATTCAGTACTTC.

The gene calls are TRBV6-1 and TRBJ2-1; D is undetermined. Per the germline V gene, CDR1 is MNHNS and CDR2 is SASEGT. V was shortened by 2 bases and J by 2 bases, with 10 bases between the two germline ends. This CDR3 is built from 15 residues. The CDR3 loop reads CASSESPMAYNEQFF. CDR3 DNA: TGTGCCAGCAGTGAATCCCCGATGGCCTACAATGAGCAGTTCTTC.

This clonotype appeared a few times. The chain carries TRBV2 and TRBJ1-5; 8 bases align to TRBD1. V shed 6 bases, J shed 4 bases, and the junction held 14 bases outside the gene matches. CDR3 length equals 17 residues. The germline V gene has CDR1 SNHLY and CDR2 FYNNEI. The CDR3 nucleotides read TGTGCCAGCAGGGCCCCTGGACAGGGCCAACCGAATCAGCCCCAGCATTTT. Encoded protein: CASRAPGQGQPNQPQHF.

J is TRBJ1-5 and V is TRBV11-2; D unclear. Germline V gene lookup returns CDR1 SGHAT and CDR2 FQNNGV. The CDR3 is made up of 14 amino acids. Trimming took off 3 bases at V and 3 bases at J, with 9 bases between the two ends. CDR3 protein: CASSFWGDNQPQHF. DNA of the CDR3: TGTGCCAGCAGCTTCTGGGGTGACAATCAGCCCCAGCATTTT.

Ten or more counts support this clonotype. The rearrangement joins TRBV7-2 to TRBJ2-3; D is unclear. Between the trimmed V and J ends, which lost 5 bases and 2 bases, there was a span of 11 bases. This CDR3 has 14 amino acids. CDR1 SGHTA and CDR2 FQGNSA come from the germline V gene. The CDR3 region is CASSVYGFTDTQYF. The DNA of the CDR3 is TGTGCCAGCAGCGTCTACGGTTTCACAGATACGCAGTATTTT.

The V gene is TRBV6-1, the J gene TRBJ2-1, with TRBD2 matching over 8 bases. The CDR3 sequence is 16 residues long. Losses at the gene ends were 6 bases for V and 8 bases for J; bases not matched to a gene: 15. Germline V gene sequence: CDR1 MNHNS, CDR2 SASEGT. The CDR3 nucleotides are TGTGCCAGCAGAACCCTAGAGCGGGGGCGAGTGTATGAGCAGTTCTTC. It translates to CASRTLERGRVYEQFF.

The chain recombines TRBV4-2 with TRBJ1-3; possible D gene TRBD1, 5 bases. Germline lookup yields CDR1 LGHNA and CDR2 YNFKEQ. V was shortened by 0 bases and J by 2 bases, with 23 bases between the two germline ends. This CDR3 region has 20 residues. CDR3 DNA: TGTGCCAGCAGCCAAGATCTTGGGGCGCCTCTATCGTGGGCTGGAAACACCATATATTTT. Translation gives CASSQDLGAPLSWAGNTIYF.

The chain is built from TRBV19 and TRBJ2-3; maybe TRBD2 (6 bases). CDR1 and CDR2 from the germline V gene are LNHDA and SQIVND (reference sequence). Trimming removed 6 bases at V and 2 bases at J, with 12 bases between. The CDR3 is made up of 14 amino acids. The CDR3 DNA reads TGTGCCAGTAGGTTCGGGGGTTACACAGATACGCAGTATTTT. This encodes CASRFGGYTDTQYF.

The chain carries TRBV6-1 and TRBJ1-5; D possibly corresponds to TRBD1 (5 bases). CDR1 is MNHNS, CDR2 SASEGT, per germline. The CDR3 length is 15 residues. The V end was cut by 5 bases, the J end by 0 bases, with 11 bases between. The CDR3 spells CASSYGADSNQPQHF. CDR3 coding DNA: TGTGCCAGCAGTTACGGGGCAGATAGCAATCAGCCCCAGCATTTT.

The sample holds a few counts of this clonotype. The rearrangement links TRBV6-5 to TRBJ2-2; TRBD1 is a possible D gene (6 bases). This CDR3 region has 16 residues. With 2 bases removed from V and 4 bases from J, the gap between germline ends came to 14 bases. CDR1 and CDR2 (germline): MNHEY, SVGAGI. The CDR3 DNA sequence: TGTGCCAGCAGTTACACAGGGTTGATTTTCACCGGGGAGCTGTTTTTT. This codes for CASSYTGLIFTGELFF.

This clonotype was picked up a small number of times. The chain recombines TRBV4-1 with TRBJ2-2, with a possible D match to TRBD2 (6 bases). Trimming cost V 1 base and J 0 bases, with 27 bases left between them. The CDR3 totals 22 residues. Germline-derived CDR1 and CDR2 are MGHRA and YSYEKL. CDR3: CASSQVSGASLTVPTNTGELFF. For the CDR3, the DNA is TGCGCCAGCAGCCAAGTTTCGGGAGCCTCGCTGACCGTACCTACGAACACCGGGGAGCTGTTTTTT.

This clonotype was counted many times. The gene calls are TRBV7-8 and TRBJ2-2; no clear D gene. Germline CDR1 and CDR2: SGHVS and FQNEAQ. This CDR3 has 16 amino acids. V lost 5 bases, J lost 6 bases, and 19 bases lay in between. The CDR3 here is CASSPHPLVPAGELFF. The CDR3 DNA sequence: TGTGCCAGCAGCCCGCACCCCCTCGTACCAGCCGGGGAGCTGTTTTTT.

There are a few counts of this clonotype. The CDR3 sequence is CASSASTGGNSPLHF. The CDR3 DNA reads as TGTGCCAGCAGCGCCTCGACAGGGGGAAATTCACCCCTCCACTTT. The chain is built from TRBV7-8 and TRBJ1-6, with 9 bases identical to TRBD1. This CDR3 is built from 15 residues. Looked up from germline, CDR1 is SGHVS and CDR2 is FQNEAQ. The V gene end was trimmed by 5 bases and the J gene end by 7 bases; junction bases not matched to a gene: 6.

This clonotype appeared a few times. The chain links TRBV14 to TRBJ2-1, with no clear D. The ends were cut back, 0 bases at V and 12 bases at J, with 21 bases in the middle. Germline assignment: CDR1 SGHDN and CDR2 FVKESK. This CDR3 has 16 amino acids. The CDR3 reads CASSQDPGEQEPWQFF. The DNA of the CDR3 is TGTGCCAGCAGCCAAGATCCCGGAGAGCAAGAGCCATGGCAGTTCTTC.

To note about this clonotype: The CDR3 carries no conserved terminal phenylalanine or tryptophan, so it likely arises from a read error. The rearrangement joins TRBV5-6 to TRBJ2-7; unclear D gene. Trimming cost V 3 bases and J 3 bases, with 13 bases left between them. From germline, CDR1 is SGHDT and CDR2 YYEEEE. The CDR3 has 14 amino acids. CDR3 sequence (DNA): TGTGCCAGCAGCTCCCGGGTATCGGGCTACGAGCAGTACTCC. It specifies CASSSRVSGYEQYS.

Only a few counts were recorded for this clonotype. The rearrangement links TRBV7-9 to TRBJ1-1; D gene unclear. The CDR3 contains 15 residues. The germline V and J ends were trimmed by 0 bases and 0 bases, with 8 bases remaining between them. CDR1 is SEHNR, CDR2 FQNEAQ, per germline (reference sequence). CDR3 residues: CASSLAVPMNTEAFF. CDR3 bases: TGTGCCAGCAGCTTAGCTGTCCCCATGAACACTGAAGCTTTCTTT.

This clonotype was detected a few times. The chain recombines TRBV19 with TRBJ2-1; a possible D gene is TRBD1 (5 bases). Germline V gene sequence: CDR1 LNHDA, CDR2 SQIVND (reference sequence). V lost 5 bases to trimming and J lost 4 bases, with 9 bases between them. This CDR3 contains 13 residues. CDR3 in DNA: TGTGCCAGTAGTGACAGAATATACAATGAGCAGTTCTTC. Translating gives CASSDRIYNEQFF.

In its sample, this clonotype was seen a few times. The CDR3 nucleotides are TGTGCCATCAGTGAGCCCGATAAGCCCCAGCATTTT. It is translated as CAISEPDKPQHF. The gene calls are TRBV10-3 and TRBJ1-5, with D unresolved. V dropped 2 bases and J dropped 8 bases, with 7 bases sitting between them. Germline values: CDR1 ENHRY, CDR2 SYGVKD. The CDR3 extends over 12 amino acids.

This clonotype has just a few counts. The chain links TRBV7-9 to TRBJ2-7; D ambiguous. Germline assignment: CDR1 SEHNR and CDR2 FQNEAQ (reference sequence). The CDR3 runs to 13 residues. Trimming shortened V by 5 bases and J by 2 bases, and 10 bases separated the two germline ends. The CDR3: CASSLGYPYEQYF. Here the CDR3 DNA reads TGTGCCAGCAGCCTAGGATACCCCTACGAGCAGTACTTC.

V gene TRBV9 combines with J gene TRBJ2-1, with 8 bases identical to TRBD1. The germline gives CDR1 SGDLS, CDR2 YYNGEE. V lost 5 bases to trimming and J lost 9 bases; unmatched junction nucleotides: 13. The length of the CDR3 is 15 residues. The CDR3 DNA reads TGTGCCAGCAGTGGCCGGGACAGGCAATGGGGTGAGCAGTTCTTC. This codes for CASSGRDRQWGEQFF.

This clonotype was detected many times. The CDR3 bases are TGTGCCAGCAGCTTAGGAGGGTTGGAGACCCAGTACTTC. The encoded protein is CASSLGGLETQYF. V usage is TRBV7-9 and J usage is TRBJ2-5, with a possible D match to TRBD2 (5 bases). Germline V CDR1 and CDR2: SEHNR, FQNEAQ (reference sequence). The CDR3 sequence is 13 residues long. Trimming took 1 base from V and 5 from J, leaving 8 bases between them.

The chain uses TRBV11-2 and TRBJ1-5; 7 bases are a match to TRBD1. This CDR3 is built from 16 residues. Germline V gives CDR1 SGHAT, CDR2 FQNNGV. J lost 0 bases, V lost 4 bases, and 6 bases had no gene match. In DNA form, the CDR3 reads TGTGCCAGCAGCTCGGGGACAGTCTATAGCAATCAGCCCCAGCATTTT. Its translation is CASSSGTVYSNQPQHF.

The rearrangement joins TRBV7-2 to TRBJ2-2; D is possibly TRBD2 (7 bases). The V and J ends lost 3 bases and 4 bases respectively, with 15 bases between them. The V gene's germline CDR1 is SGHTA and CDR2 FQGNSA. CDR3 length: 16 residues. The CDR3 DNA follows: TGTGCCAGCAGCTTTGGAGGCGGGGGCTTCACCGGGGAGCTGTTTTTT. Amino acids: CASSFGGGGFTGELFF.